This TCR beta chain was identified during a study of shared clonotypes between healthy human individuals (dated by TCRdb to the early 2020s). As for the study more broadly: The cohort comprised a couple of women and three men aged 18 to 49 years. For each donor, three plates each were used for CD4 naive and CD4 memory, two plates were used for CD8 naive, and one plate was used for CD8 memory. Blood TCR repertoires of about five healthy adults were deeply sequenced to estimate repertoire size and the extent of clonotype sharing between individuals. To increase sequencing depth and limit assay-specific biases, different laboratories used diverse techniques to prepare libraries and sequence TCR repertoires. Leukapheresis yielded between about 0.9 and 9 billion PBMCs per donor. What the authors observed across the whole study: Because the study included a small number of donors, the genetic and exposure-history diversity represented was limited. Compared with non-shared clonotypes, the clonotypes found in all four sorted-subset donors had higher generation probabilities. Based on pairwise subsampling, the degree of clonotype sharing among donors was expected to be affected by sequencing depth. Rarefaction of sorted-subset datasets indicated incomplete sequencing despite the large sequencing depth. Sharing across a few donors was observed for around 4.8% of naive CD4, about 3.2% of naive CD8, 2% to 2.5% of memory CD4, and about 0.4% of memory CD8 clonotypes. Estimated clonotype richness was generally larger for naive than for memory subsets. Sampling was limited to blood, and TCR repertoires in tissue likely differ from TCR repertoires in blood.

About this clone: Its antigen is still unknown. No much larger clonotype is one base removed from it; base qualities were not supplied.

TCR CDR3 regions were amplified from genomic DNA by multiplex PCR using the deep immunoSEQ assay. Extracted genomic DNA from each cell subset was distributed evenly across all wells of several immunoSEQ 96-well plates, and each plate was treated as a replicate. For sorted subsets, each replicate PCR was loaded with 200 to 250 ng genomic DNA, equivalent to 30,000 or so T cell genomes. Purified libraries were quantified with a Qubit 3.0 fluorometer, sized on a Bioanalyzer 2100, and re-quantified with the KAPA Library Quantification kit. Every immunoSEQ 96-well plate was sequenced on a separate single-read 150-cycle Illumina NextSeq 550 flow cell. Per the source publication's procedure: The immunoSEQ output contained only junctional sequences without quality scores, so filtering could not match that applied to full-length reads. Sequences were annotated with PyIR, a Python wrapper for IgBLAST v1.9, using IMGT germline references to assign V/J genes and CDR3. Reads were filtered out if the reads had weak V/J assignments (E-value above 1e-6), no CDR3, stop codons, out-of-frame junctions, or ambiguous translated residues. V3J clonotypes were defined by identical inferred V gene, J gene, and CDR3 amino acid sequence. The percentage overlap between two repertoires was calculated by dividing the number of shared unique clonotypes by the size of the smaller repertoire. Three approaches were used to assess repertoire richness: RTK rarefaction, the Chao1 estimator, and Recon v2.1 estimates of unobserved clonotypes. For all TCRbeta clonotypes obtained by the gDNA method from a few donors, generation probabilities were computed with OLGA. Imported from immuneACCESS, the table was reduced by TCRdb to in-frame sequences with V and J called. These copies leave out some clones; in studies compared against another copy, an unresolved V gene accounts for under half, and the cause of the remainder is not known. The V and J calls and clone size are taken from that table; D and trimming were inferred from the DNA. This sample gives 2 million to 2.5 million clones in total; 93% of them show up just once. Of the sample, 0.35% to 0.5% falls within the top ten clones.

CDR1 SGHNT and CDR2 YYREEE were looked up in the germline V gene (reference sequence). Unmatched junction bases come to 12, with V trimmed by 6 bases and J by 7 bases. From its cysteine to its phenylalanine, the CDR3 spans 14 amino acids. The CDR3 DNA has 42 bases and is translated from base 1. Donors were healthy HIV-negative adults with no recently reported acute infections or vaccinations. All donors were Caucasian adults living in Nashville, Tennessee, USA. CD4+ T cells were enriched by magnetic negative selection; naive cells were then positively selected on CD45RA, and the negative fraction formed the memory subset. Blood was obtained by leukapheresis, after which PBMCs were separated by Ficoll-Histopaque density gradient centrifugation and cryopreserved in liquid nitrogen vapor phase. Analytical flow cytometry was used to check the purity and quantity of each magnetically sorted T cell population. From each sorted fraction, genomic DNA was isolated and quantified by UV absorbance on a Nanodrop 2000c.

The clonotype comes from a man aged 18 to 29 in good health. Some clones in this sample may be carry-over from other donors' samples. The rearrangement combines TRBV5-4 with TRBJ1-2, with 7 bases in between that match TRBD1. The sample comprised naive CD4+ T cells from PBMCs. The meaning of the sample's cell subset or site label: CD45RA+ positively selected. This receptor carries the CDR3 CASIARGGASGYTF. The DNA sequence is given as TGTGCCAGCATCGCTAGAGGGGGCGCTAGTGGCTACACCTTC.